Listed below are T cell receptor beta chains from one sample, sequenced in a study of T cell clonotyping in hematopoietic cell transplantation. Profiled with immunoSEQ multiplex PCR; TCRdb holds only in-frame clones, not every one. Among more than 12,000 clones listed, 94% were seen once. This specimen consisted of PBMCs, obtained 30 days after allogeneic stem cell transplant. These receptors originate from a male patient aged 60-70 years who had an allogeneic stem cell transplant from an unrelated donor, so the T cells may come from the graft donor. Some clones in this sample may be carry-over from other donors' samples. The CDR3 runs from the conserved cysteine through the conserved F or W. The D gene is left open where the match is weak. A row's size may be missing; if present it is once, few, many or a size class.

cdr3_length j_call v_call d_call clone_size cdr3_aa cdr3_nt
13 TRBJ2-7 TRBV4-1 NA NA CASSPMPGDEQYF TGCGCCAGCAGCCCGATGCCAGGGGACGAGCAGTACTTC
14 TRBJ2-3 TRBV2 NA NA CASSVRTGTDTQYF TGTGCCAGCAGTGTGCGGACTGGCACAGATACGCAGTATTTT
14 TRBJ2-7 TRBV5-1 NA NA CASSLDLATYEQYF TGCGCCAGCAGCTTGGATCTAGCTACCTACGAGCAGTACTTC
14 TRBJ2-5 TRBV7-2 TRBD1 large CASSLEGGAKTQYF TGTGCCAGCAGCTTAGAAGGGGGCGCGAAGACCCAGTACTTC
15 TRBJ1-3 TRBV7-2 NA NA CASSLAGSSGNTIYF TGTGCCAGCAGCTTAGCGGGGAGCTCTGGAAACACCATATATTTT
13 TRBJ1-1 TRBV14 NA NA CASSQGGGWRAFF TGTGCCAGCAGCCAAGGGGGGGGTTGGAGGGCTTTCTTT
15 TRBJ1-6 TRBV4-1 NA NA CASSPTDSGNSPLHF TGCGCCAGCAGCCCTACGGACAGCGGAAATTCACCCCTCCACTTT
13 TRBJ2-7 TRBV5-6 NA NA CASSIGTHYEQYF TGTGCCAGCAGCATCGGGACGCACTACGAGCAGTACTTC
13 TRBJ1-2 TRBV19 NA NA CASSSQVFDGYTF TGTGCCAGTAGTAGCCAAGTTTTCGATGGCTACACCTTC
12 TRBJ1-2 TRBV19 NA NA CASRDQGRGYTF TGTGCCAGTCGTGATCAGGGACGTGGCTACACCTTC
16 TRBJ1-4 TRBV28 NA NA CASSPWSGGTNEKLFF TGTGCCAGCAGTCCTTGGTCGGGCGGAACTAATGAAAAACTGTTTTTT
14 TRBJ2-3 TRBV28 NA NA CASSTGRITDTQYF TGTGCCAGCAGCACCGGGCGGATCACAGATACGCAGTATTTT
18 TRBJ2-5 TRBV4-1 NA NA CASSLHSHFKGKWKTQYF TGCGCCAGCAGCCTACACTCACACTTCAAAGGTAAGTGGAAGACCCAGTACTTC
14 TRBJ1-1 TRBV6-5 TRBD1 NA CASSITGVNTEAFF TGTGCCAGCAGCATTACAGGGGTGAACACTGAAGCTTTCTTT
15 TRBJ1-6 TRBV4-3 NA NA CASSQDGSYNSPLHF TGCGCCAGCAGCCAAGATGGCTCCTATAATTCACCCCTCCACTTT
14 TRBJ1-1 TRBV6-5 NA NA CASSYEGFDTEAFF TGTGCCAGCAGTTACGAGGGGTTCGACACTGAAGCTTTCTTT
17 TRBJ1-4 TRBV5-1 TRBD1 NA CASSLDTGGRGNEKLFF TGCGCCAGCAGCTTGGACACAGGGGGCAGGGGAAATGAAAAACTGTTTTTT
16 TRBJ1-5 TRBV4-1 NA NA CASSQDRSLIAQPQHF TGCGCCAGCAGCCAAGACAGGTCCCTTATCGCTCAGCCCCAGCATTTT
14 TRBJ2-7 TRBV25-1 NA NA CASSEVEKRGEQYF TGTGCCAGCAGTGAAGTCGAGAAGCGTGGTGAGCAGTACTTC
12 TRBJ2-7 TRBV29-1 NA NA CSVETGSREQYF TGCAGCGTTGAAACCGGGAGTCGCGAGCAGTACTTC
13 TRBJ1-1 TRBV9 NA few CASSTHERTEAFF TGTGCCAGCAGCACCCACGAACGCACTGAAGCTTTCTTT
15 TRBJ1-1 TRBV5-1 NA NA CASSPEGGGYTEAFF TGCGCCAGCAGCCCCGAAGGGGGAGGGTACACTGAAGCTTTCTTT
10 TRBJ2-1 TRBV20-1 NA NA CSATINEQFF TGCAGTGCTACGATAAATGAGCAGTTCTTC
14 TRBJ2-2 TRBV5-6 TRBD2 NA CASTSVGGTGELFF TGTGCCAGCACCTCCGTCGGGGGGACCGGGGAGCTGTTTTTT
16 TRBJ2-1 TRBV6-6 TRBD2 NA CASSYGISGGENEQFF TGTGCCAGCAGTTACGGGATTAGCGGGGGGGAAAATGAGCAGTTCTTC
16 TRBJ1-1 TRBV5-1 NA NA CASSLGRWGSDTEAFF TGCGCCAGCAGCTTGGGCCGGTGGGGGAGTGACACTGAAGCTTTCTTT
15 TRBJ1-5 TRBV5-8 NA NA CASSQGFSQNQPQHF TGTGCCAGCAGCCAAGGTTTTTCCCAGAATCAGCCCCAGCATTTT
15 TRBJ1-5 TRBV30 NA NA CAWSEQGIRNQPQHF TGTGCCTGGAGCGAACAGGGAATACGCAATCAGCCCCAGCATTTT
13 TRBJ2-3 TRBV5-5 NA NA CASSFSQSDTQYF TGTGCCAGCAGCTTTTCGCAGTCAGATACGCAGTATTTT
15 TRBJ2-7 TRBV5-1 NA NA CASSFTGDYSYEQYF TGCGCCAGCAGCTTCACGGGGGATTATTCCTACGAGCAGTACTTC
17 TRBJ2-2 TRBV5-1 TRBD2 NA CASSPPGAGGAAGELFF TGCGCCAGCAGCCCCCCAGGAGCGGGGGGGGCCGCCGGGGAGCTGTTTTTT
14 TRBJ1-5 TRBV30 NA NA CAWSGGPNNQPQHF TGTGCCTGGAGTGGGGGCCCAAACAATCAGCCCCAGCATTTT
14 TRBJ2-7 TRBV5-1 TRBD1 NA CASKTTGGNDEQYF TGCGCCAGCAAGACCACAGGGGGCAACGACGAGCAGTACTTC
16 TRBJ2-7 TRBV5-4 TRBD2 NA CASSLSFRGDSYEQYF TGTGCCAGCAGCCTCTCCTTCCGGGGGGACTCCTACGAGCAGTACTTC
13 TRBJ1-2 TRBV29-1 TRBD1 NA CSVGTGEANGYTF TGCAGCGTTGGGACAGGCGAGGCTAACGGCTACACCTTC
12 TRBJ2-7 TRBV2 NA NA CASKFPPNEQYF TGTGCCAGCAAGTTTCCCCCCAACGAGCAGTACTTC
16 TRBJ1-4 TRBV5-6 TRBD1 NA CASSLGPRGIGEKLFF TGTGCCAGCAGCTTGGGCCCCAGGGGGATTGGAGAAAAACTGTTTTTT
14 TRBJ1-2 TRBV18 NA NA CASSPPGGAIGYTF TGTGCCAGCTCACCACCGGGAGGGGCGATTGGCTACACCTTC
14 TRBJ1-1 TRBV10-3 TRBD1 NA CAISGQGAHTEAFF TGTGCCATCAGTGGACAGGGGGCGCACACTGAAGCTTTCTTT
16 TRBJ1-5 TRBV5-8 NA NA CASSLARQAPSSPQHF TGTGCCAGCAGCTTGGCCCGGCAGGCACCATCGTCGCCCCAGCATTTT
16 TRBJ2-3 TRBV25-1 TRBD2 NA CASTGTLAGGADTQYF TGTGCCAGCACCGGAACCCTAGCGGGGGGAGCAGATACGCAGTATTTT
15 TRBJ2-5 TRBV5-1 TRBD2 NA CASSLAGTSAETQYF TGCGCCAGCAGCTTGGCCGGGACTAGCGCAGAGACCCAGTACTTC
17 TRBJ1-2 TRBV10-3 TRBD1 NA CAISESAYRGQHYGYTF TGTGCCATCAGTGAGTCCGCGTACAGGGGTCAGCACTATGGCTACACCTTC
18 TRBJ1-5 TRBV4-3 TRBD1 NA CASSQEVMQGASNQPQHF TGCGCCAGCAGCCAAGAAGTTATGCAGGGGGCAAGCAATCAGCCCCAGCATTTT
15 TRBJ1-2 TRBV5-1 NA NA CASSLHPGTVYGYTF TGCGCCAGCAGCTTGCATCCAGGCACTGTCTATGGCTACACCTTC
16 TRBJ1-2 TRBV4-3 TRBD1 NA CASSQGTGDRNYGYTF TGCGCCAGCAGCCAGGGGACAGGGGACCGAAACTATGGCTACACCTTC
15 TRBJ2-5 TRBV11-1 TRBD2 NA CASSHRTRGGETQYF TGTGCCAGCAGCCACCGGACTCGGGGGGGAGAGACCCAGTACTTC